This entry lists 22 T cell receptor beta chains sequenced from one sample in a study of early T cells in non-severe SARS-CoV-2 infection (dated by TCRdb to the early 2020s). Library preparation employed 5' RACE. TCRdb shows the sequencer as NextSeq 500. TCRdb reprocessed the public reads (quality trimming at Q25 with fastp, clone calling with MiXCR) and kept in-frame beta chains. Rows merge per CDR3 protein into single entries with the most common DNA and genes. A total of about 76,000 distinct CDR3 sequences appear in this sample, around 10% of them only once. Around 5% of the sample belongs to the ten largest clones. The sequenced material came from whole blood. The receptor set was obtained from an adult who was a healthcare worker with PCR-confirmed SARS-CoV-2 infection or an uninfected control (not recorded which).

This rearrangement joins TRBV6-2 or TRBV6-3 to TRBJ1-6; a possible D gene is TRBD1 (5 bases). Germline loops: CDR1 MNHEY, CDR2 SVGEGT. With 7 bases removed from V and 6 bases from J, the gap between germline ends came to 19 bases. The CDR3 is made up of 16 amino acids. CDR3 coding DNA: TGTGCCAGCACCACCTTTACGGGACTGATTAATTCACCCCTCCACTTT. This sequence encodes CASTTFTGLINSPLHF.

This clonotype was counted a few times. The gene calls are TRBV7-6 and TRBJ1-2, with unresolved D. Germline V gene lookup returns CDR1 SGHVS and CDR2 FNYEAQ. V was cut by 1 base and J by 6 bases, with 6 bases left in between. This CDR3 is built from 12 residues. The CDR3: CASSLVGHGYTF. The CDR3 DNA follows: TGTGCCAGCAGCTTAGTCGGGCATGGCTACACCTTC.

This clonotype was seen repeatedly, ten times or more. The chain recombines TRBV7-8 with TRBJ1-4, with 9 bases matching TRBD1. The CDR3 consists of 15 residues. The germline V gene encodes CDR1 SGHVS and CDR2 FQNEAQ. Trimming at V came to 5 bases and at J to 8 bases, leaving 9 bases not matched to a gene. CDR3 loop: CASSPRDRVWEKLFF. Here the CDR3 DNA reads TGTGCCAGCAGCCCCCGGGACAGGGTCTGGGAAAAACTGTTTTTT.

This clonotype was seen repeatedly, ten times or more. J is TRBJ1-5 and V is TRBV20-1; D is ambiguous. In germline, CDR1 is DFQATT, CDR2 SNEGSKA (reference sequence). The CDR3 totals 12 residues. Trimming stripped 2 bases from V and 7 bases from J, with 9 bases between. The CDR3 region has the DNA TGCAGTGCTAGATATGGGAACCAGCCCCAGCATTTT. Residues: CSARYGNQPQHF.

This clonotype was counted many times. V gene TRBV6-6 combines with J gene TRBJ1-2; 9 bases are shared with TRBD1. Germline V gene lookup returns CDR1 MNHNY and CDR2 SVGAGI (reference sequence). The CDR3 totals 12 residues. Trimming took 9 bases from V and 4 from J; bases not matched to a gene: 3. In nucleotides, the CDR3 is TGTGCCAGTACAGGGGGCGCCTATGGCTACACCTTC. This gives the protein CASTGGAYGYTF.

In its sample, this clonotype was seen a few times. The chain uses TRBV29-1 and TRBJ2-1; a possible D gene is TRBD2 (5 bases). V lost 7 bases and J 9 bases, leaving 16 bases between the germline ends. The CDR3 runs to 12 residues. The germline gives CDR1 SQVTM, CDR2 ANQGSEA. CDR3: CSAWEPLGEQFF. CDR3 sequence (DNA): TGCAGCGCATGGGAGCCCCTGGGTGAGCAGTTCTTC.

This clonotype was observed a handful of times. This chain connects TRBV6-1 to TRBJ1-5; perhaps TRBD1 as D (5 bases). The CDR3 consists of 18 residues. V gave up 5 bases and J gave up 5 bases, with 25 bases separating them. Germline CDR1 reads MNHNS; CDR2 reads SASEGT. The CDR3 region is CASSNPTPGLRGYQPQHF. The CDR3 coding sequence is TGTGCCAGCAGTAACCCCACGCCGGGCCTCCGGGGGTATCAGCCCCAGCATTTT.

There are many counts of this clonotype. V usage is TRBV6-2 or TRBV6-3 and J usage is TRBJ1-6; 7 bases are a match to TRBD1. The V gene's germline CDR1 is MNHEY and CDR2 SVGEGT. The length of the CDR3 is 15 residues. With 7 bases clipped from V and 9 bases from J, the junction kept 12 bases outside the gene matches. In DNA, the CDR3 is TGTGCCAGCACCTCACCCGCAGGGGGAGGTTCACCCCTCCACTTT. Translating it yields CASTSPAGGGSPLHF.

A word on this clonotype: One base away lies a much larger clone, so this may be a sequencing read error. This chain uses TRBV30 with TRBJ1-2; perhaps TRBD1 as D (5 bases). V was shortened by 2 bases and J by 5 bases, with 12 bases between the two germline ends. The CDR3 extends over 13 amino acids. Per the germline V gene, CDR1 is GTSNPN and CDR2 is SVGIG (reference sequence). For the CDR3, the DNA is TGTGCCTGGAGTAGCAGGGTCGATTATGGCTACACCTTC. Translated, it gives CAWSSRVDYGYTF.

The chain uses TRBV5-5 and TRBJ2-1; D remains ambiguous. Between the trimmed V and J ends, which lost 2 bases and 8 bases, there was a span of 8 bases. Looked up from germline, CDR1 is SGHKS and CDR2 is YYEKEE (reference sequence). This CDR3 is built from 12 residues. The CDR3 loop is CASSFRYDEQFF. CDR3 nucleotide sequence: TGTGCCAGCAGCTTCAGATACGATGAGCAGTTCTTC.

The CDR3 loop is CASSPSLVAGEYEQYF. In DNA form, the CDR3 reads TGTGCCAGCAGCCCCTCTTTGGTAGCGGGAGAATACGAGCAGTACTTC. The J gene is TRBJ2-7, the V gene TRBV7-3; the match to TRBD2 covers 9 bases. V was clipped by 5 bases and J by 4 bases; unmatched bases: 12. From germline, CDR1 is SGHTA and CDR2 FQGTGA. CDR3 length equals 16 residues.

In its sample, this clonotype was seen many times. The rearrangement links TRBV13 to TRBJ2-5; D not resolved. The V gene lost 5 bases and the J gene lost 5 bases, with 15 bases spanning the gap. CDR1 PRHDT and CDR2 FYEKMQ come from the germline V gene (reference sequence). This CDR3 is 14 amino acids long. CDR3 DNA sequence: TGTGCCAGCAGCCTAAACCCGTCCCGGGAGACCCAGTACTTC. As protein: CASSLNPSRETQYF.

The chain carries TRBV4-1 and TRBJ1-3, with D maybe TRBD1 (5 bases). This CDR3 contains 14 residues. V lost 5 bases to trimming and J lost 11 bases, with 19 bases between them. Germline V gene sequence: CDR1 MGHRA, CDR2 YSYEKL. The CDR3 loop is CASSYLVRGSPIYF. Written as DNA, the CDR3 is TGCGCCAGCAGCTATCTTGTCCGGGGGTCCCCCATATATTTT.

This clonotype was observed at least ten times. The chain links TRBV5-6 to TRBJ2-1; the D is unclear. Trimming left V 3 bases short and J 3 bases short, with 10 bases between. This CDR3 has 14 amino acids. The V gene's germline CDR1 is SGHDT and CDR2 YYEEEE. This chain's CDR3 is CASSSAGFYNEQFF. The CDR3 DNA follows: TGTGCCAGCAGCTCAGCAGGTTTCTACAATGAGCAGTTCTTC. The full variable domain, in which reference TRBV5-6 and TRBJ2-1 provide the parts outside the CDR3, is DAGVTQSPTHLIKTRGQQVTLRCSPKSGHDTVSWYQQALGQGPQFIFQYYEEEERQRGNFPDRFSGHQFPNYSSELNVNALLLGDSALYLCASSSAGFYNEQFFGPGTRLTVL.

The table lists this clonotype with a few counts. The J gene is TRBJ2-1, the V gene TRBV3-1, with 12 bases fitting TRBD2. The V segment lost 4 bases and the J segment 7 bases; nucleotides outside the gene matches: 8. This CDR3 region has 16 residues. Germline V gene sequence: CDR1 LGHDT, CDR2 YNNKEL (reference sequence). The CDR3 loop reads CASSLLLAGGQNEQFF. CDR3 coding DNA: TGTGCCAGCAGCCTCCTCCTAGCGGGGGGGCAGAATGAGCAGTTCTTC.

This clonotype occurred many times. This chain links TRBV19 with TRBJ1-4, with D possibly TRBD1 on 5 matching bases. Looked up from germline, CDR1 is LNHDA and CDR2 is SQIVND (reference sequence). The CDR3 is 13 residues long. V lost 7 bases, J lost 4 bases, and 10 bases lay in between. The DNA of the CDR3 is TGTGCCAGTACCCCTCAGGGTAATGAAAAACTGTTTTTT. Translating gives CASTPQGNEKLFF.

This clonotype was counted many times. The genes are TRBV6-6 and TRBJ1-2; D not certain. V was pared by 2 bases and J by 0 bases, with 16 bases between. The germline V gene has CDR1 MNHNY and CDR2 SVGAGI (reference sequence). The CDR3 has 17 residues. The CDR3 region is CASSYLARPNPNYGYTF. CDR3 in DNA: TGTGCCAGCAGTTACCTAGCCAGGCCAAACCCTAACTATGGCTACACCTTC.

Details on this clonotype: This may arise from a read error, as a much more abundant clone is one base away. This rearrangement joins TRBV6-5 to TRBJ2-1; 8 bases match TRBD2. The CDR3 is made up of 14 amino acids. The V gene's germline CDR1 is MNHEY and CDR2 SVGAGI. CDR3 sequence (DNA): TGTGCCAGCAGTTACAGCGGGGGTAACAATGAGCAGCTCTTC. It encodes CASSYSGGNNEQLF.

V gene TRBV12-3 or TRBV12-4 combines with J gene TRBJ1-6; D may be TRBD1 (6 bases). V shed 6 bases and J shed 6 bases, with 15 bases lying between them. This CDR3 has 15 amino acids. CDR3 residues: CASSFRLGGNSPLHF. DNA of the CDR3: TGTGCCAGCAGCTTCAGGTTAGGGGGTAATTCACCCCTCCACTTT.

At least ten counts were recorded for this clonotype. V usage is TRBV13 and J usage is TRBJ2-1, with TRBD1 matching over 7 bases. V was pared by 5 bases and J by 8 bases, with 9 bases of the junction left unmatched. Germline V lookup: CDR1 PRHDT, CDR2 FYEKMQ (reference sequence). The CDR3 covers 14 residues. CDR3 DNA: TGTGCCAGCAGCCCCAGACAGGGATCCCATGAGCAGTTCTTC. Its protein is CASSPRQGSHEQFF.

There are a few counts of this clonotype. The CDR3 loop reads CSTRGANYEQYF. CDR3 in DNA: TGCAGTACAAGGGGGGCGAACTACGAGCAGTACTTC. This rearrangement joins TRBV20-1 to TRBJ2-7, with D possibly being TRBD1 or TRBD2 (6 bases each). The V end was cut by 8 bases, the J end by 3 bases, with 14 bases between. This CDR3 is built from 12 residues. CDR1 is DFQATT and CDR2 is SNEGSKA in the germline V gene (reference sequence).

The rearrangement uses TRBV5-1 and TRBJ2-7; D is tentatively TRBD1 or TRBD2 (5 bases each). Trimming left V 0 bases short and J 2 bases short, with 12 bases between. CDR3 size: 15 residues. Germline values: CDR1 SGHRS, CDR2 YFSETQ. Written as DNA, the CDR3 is TGCGCCAGCAGCTTGGCGGGGACGGACGCCTACGAGCAGTACTTC. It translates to CASSLAGTDAYEQYF.